Following are 11 T cell receptor beta chains from one sample sequenced in a study of cytomegalovirus exposure and HLA in healthy donors (dated by TCRdb to about 2017). Receptor amplification or capture employed the immunoSEQ multiplex PCR assay. A mixture of 60 forward primers for TCR Vbeta segments and 13 reverse primers for TCR Jbeta segments was used in the multiplex PCR. TCRdb carries this immuneACCESS record with in-frame sequences only. Its versions omit some clonotypes, under half of them owing to an unresolved V gene in the studies checked, with the rest unexplained. The sample contains over 120,000 clones, approximately 80% of them found a single time. Clones ranked in the top ten supply around 1.5% of the sample. The sequenced sample consisted of PBMCs. The receptors stem from a man in his thirties or forties in good health and CMV-seropositive.

The chain couples TRBV27 to TRBJ2-3; 10 bases match TRBD2. The germline V gene has CDR1 MNHEY and CDR2 SMNVEV (reference sequence). Trimming removed 3 bases from V and 1 base from J; junction bases left unmatched: 13. The CDR3 runs to 19 residues. The CDR3 bases are TGTGCCAGCAGTTTTCTAGCGGGAGTAGGAATTGGGGGCACAGATACGCAGTATTTT. Residues: CASSFLAGVGIGGTDTQYF.

The V and J genes are TRBV6-5 and TRBJ1-5; TRBD1 might be the D (5 bases). The V and J ends lost 1 base and 12 bases respectively, with 13 bases between them. CDR3 length equals 13 residues. The germline V gene has CDR1 MNHEY and CDR2 SVGAGI. CDR3 in DNA: TGTGCCAGCAGTTACTTGGGGGGTGTAGGCCAGCATTTT. Protein: CASSYLGGVGQHF.

V and J are TRBV6-1 and TRBJ1-5; D is ambiguous. The V gene's germline CDR1 is MNHNS and CDR2 SASEGT. The V end lost 6 bases, the J end lost 1 base, and 10 bases lay between the germline ends. The CDR3 is 14 amino acids. CDR3 amino acids: CASRSYRSNQPQHF. CDR3 sequence (DNA): TGTGCCAGCAGAAGTTACAGAAGCAATCAGCCCCAGCATTTT.

The rearrangement joins TRBV11-3 to TRBJ1-2, with D possibly being TRBD1 (6 bases). The germline V gene has CDR1 SGHNT and CDR2 YENEEA. V gave up 6 bases and J gave up 4 bases, with 15 bases separating them. The CDR3 runs to 14 residues. DNA for the CDR3: TGTGCCAGCAGAATCGACAGGTTAGGCTATGGCTACACCTTC. It codes for CASRIDRLGYGYTF.

The rearrangement links TRBV6-1 to TRBJ2-7, with TRBD1 identical over 8 bases. J gave up 4 bases and V 7 bases, and 6 bases lay outside the gene matches. The CDR3 extends over 13 amino acids. The germline CDR1 and CDR2 sequences are MNHNS and SASEGT. The CDR3 DNA follows: TGTGCCAGCACCCCAGGGGGCATATACGAGCAGTACTTC. It specifies CASTPGGIYEQYF.

The V gene is TRBV19, the J gene TRBJ2-7, with TRBD1 identical over 10 bases. After removal of 3 bases from V and 2 bases from J, the junction contained 10 bases not matched to a gene. The CDR3 extends over 17 amino acids. Germline CDR1 LNHDA, CDR2 SQIVND (reference sequence). CDR3 nucleotides: TGTGCCAGTAGTATCCTCGGGCCGGGACAGGGGACCTACGAGCAGTACTTC. Translation: CASSILGPGQGTYEQYF. Using reference TRBV19 and TRBJ2-7 for the parts outside the CDR3, the full variable domain is DGGITQSPKYLFRKEGQNVTLSCEQNLNHDAMYWYRQDPGQGLRLIYYSQIVNDFQKGDIAEGYSVSREKKESFPLTVTSAQKNPTAFYLCASSILGPGQGTYEQYFGPGTRLTVT.

The chain has TRBV7-8 and TRBJ2-3, with D possibly TRBD2 on 5 matching bases. Trimming cost V 5 bases and J 2 bases, with 17 bases left between them. The germline V gene encodes CDR1 SGHVS and CDR2 FQNEAQ. The CDR3 runs 16 residues. CDR3 sequence reads: CASSPNTLRATDTQYF. Here the CDR3 DNA reads TGTGCCAGCAGCCCCAATACATTGCGGGCCACAGATACGCAGTATTTT.

The chain is built from TRBV7-6 and TRBJ2-5, with TRBD1 identical over 7 bases. The CDR3 is made up of 15 amino acids. V gave up 1 base and J gave up 2 bases; unmatched junction bases: 4. The germline V gene encodes CDR1 SGHVS and CDR2 FNYEAQ. CDR3 residues: CASSLETGEQETQYF. The CDR3, as DNA: TGTGCCAGCAGCTTAGAAACAGGGGAACAAGAGACCCAGTACTTC.

This rearrangement joins TRBV5-1 to TRBJ1-3; 7 bases are a match to TRBD1. The germline V gene has CDR1 SGHRS and CDR2 YFSETQ. V lost 3 bases and J lost 2; bases outside the gene matches: 8. This CDR3 comprises 16 residues. CDR3 coding DNA: TGCGCCAGCAGCTCTACATCGGGACAGCCTGGAAACACCATATATTTT. This sequence encodes CASSSTSGQPGNTIYF.

The gene calls are TRBV7-9 and TRBJ2-2, with D maybe TRBD2 (6 bases). CDR1 and CDR2 from the germline V gene are SEHNR and FQNEAQ (reference sequence). V was clipped by 7 bases and J by 5 bases, with 17 bases between them. This CDR3 comprises 15 residues. The chain's CDR3 is CASTGSGGRTGELFF. CDR3 bases: TGTGCCAGCACCGGTTCTGGGGGGAGGACCGGGGAGCTGTTTTTT.

This chain links TRBV7-9 with TRBJ2-7; TRBD1 might be the D (5 bases). Trimming took 4 bases from V and 7 from J, leaving 17 bases between them. The CDR3 runs 14 residues. Germline V gives CDR1 SEHNR, CDR2 FQNEAQ (reference sequence). The CDR3 is CASSSPVGAKEQYF. The DNA of the CDR3 is TGTGCCAGCAGCTCGCCCGTTGGGGCTAAAGAGCAGTACTTC.